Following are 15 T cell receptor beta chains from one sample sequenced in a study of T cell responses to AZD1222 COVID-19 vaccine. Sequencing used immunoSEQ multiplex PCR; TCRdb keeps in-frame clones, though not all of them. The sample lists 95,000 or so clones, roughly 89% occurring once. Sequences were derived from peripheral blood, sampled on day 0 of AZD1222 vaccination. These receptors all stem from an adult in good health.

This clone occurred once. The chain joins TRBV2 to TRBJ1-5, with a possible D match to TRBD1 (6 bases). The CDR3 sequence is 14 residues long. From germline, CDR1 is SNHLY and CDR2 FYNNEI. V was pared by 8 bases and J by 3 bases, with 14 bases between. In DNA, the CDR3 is TGTGCCAGCGGTCGCCGGGACACCAATCAGCCCCAGCATTTT. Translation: CASGRRDTNQPQHF.

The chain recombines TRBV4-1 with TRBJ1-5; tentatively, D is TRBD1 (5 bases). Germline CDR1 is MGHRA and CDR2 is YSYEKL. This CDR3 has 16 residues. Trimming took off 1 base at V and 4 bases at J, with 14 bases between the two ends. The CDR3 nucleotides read TGCGCCAGCAGCCAAGGGCAGGGCCTTGCGAATCAGCCCCAGCATTTT. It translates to CASSQGQGLANQPQHF.

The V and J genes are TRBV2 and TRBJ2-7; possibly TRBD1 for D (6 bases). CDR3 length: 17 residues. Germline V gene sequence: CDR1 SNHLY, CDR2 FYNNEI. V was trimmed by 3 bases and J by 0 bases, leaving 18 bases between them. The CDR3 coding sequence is TGTGCCAGCAGTGAGATTCCGGGACACCTGAGCTCCTACGAGCAGTACTTC. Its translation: CASSEIPGHLSSYEQYF.

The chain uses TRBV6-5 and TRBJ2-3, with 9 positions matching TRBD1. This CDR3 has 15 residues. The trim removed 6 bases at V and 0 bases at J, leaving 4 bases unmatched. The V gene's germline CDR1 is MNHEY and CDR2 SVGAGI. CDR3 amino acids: CASRLGTGSTDTQYF. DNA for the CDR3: TGTGCCAGCAGGCTGGGGACAGGGAGCACAGATACGCAGTATTTT.

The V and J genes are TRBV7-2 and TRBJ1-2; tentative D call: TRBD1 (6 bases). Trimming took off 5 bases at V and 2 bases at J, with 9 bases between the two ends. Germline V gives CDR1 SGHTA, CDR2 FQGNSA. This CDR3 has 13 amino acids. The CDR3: CASSRTGNYGYTF. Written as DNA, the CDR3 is TGTGCCAGCAGCCGCACAGGGAACTATGGCTACACCTTC.

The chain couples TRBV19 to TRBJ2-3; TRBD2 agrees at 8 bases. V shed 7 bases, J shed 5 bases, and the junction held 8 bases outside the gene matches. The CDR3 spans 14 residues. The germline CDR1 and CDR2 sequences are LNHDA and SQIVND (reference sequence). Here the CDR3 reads CASTPGGPGDTQYF. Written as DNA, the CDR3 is TGTGCCAGTACCCCGGGGGGGCCTGGAGATACGCAGTATTTT.

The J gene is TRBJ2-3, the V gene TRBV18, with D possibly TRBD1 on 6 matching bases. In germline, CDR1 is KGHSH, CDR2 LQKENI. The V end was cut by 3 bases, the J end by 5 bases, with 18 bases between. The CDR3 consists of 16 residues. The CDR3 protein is CASSPTSPGDRDTQYF. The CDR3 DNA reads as TGTGCCAGCTCACCTACTTCGCCAGGGGATCGAGATACGCAGTATTTT.

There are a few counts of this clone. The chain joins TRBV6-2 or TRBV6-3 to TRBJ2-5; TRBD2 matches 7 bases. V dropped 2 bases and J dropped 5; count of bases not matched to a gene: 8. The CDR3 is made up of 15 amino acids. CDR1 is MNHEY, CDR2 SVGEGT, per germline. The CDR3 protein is CASSYGGLGAETQYF. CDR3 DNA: TGTGCCAGCAGTTACGGCGGACTAGGGGCGGAGACCCAGTACTTC.

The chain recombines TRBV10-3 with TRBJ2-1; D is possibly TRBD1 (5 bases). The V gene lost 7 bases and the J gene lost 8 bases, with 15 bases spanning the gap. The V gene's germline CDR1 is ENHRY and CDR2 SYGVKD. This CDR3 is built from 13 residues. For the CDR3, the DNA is TGTGCCATCAATCAGGGTGATCGTGATGAGCAGTTCTTC. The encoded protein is CAINQGDRDEQFF.

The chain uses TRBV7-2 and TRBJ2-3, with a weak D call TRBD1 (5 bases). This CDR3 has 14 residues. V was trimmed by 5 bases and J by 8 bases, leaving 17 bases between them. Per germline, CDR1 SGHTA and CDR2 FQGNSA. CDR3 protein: CASSAGSLQGTQYF. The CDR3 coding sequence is TGTGCCAGCAGCGCCGGGTCTTTGCAGGGTACGCAGTATTTT. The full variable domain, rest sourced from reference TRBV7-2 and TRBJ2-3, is GAGVSQSPSNKVTEKGKDVELRCDPISGHTALYWYRQSLGQGLEFLIYFQGNSAPDKSGLPSDRFSAERTGGSVSTLTIQRTQQEDSAVYLCASSAGSLQGTQYFGPGTRLTVL.

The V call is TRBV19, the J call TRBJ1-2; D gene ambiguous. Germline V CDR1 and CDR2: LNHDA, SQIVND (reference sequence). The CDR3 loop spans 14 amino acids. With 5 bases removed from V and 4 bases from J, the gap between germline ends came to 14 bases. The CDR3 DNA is TGTGCCAGTAGTTCCAGCCAGCGCTCCTATGGCTACACCTTC. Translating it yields CASSSSQRSYGYTF.

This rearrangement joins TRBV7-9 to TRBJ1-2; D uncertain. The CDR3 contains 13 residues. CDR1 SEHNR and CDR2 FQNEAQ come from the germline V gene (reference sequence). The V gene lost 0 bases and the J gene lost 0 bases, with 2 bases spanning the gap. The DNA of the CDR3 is TGTGCCAGCAGCTTAGCGGCTAACTATGGCTACACCTTC. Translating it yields CASSLAANYGYTF.

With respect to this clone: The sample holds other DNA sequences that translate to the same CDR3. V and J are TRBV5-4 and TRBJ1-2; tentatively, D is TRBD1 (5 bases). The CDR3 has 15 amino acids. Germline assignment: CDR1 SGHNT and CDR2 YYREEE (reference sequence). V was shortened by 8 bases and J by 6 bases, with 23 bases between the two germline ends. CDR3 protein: CASSRIPGLWDGYTF. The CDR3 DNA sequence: TGTGCCAGTAGCCGGATTCCGGGACTTTGGGATGGCTACACCTTC.

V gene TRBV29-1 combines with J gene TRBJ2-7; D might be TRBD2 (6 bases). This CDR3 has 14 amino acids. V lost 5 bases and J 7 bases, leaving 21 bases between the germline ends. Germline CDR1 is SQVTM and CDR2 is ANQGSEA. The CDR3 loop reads CSVSGGSRVEEQYF. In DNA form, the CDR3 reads TGCAGCGTTAGTGGGGGGTCCAGGGTCGAGGAGCAGTACTTC.

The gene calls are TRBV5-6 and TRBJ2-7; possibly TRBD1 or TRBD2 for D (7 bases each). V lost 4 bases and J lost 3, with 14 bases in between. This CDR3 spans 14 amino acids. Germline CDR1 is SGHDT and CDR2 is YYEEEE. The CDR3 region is CASSGEGQLYEQYF. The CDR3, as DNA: TGTGCCAGCAGCGGGGAGGGACAGCTCTACGAGCAGTACTTC.